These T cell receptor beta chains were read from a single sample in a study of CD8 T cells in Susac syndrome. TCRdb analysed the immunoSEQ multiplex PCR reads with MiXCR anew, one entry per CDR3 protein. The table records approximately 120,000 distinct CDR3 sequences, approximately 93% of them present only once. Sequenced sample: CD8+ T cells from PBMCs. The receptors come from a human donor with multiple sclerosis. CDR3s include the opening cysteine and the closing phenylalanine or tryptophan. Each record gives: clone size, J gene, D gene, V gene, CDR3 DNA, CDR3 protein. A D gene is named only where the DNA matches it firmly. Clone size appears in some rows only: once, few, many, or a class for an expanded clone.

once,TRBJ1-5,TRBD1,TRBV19,TGTGCCAGTAGTATAGTCATAGGACAGGGGCCTAAACAGCCCCAGCATTTT,CASSIVIGQGPKQPQHF
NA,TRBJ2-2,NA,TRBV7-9,TGTGCCAGCAGCCCTGTTTTATGGGGGAAAAACACCGGGGAGCTGTTTTTT,CASSPVLWGKNTGELFF
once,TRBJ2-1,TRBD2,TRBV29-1,TGCATCGTTGAAGAACTAGCGGATGAGCAGTTCTTC,CIVEELADEQFF
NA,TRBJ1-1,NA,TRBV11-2,TGTGCCAGCAGCTTAAGCAGGGATAGTGTTGAAGCTTTCTTT,CASSLSRDSVEAFF
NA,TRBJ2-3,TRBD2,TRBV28,TGTGCCAGCAGCCTCGGCAGCGGGGGGCGTGCGCACACAGATACGCAGTATTTT,CASSLGSGGRAHTDTQYF
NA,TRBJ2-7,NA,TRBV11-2,TGTGCCAGCGCGATTCGGTCAGGGGTCTACGAGCAGTACTTC,CASAIRSGVYEQYF
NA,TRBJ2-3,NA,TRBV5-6,TGTGCCAGCAGCTTGGTCGTCACAGATACGCAGTATTTT,CASSLVVTDTQYF
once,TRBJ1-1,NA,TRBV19,TGTGCCAGTGCTACAACCGAAGCTTTCTTT,CASATTEAFF
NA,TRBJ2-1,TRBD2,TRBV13,TGTGCCAGCAGCCCCGGGGGACTAGCGGGGGACCACAATGAGCAGTTCTTC,CASSPGGLAGDHNEQFF
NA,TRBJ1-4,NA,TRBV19,TGTGCCAGTAGGGGACACCTTAATGAAAAACTGTTTTTT,CASRGHLNEKLFF
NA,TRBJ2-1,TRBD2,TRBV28,TGTGCCAGCAGTATCTCGACTAGCCGCCCCTACAATGAGCAGTCCTTC,CASSISTSRPYNEQSF
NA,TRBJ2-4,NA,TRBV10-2,TGCGCCAGCAGTGAGGGCCTGGGGGTGTACATTCAGTACTTC,CASSEGLGVYIQYF
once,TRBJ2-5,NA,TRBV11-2,TGTGCCAGCAGCCGGGACCCTCGATCGGGAGAGACCCAGTACTTC,CASSRDPRSGETQYF
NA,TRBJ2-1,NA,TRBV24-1,TGTGCCACCAGGGGGGAGGAGTACAATGAGCAGTTCTTC,CATRGEEYNEQFF
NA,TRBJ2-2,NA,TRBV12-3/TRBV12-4,TGTGCCAGCAATGGAGGGTTGAGCGCCGGGGAGCTGTTTTTT,CASNGGLSAGELFF
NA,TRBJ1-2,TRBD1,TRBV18,TGTGCCAGCTCACCATACGGAGGCAGGGGGCACGCGAACTATGGCTACACCTTC,CASSPYGGRGHANYGYTF
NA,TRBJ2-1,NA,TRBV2,TGTGCCAGCAGTGGAAGTGAGCAGTTCTTC,CASSGSEQFF
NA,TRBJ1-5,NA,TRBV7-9,TGTGCCAGCAGCTTTGATGATGTCGCTCAGCCCCAGCATTTT,CASSFDDVAQPQHF
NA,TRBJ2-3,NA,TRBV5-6,TGTGCCAGCAGCTTGCTGGATGATACGCAGTATTTT,CASSLLDDTQYF
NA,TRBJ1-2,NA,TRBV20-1,TGCAGTGCTAGGACAAGGGCGCGAGGCTACACCTTC,CSARTRARGYTF
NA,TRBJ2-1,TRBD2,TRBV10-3,TGTGCCATCAGTGACGGCGGGAGGGCCGATGAGCAGTTCTTC,CAISDGGRADEQFF
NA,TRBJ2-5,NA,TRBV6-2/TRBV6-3,TGTGCCAGCTTCGGGGATCCCTACATAGGGGAGACCCAGTACTTC,CASFGDPYIGETQYF
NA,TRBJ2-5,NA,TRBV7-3,TGTGCCAGCAGCTTAGTCGTCACAGGGCGAGAGACCCAGTACTTC,CASSLVVTGRETQYF
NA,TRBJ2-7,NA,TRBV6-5,TGTGCCAGCAGGCCGTTTCAGGGATCCTACGAGCAGTACTTC,CASRPFQGSYEQYF
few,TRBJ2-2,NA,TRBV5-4,TGTGCCAGCAGCTTGGCGGGGGCCGCCGGGGAGCTGTTTTTT,CASSLAGAAGELFF
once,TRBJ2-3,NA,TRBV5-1,TGCGCCAGCAGCCTGGGACGCCTCGAGGAGTATTTT,CASSLGRLEEYF
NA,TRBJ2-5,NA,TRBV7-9,TGTGCCAGCAGCTTTGCTGGGCAAGTCCAAGAGACCCAGTACTTC,CASSFAGQVQETQYF
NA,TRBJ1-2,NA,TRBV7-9,TGTGCCAGCAGCTTTGGGGTTTACGACTATGGCTACACCTTC,CASSFGVYDYGYTF
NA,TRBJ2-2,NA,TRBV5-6,TGTGCCAGCAGCTCCCTAGGAGGCACCGGGGAGCTGTTTTTT,CASSSLGGTGELFF
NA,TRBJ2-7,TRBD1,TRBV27,TGTGCCAGCAGTACGTGGACAGGGAGTAACGAGCAGTACTTC,CASSTWTGSNEQYF
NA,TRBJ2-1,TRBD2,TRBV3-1,TGTGCCAGCAGCCCAAATTCCCGGACTAGCGGTAACAATGAGCAGTTCTTC,CASSPNSRTSGNNEQFF
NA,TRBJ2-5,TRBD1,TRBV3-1,TGTGCCAGCAGCCAAGACCCCCCGGGACAGGGAAGGAAAGAGACCCAGTACTTC,CASSQDPPGQGRKETQYF
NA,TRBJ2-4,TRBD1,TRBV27,TGTGCCAGCAGTACCGGACAGGAGAAACTAGCCAAAAACATTCAGTACTTC,CASSTGQEKLAKNIQYF
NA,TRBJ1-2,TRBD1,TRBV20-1,TGCAGTGCTAGTGACAGGGGAGGTGGCTACACCTTC,CSASDRGGGYTF
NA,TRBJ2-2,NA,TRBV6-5,TGTGCCAGCAGTTACGGGGCCGGGGAGCTGTTTTTT,CASSYGAGELFF
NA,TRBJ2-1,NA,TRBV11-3,TGTGCCAGCAGCTTAGCTCCGGGATCCTACAATGAGCAGTTCTTC,CASSLAPGSYNEQFF
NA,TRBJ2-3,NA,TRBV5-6,TGTGCCAGCAGCTGGGGTTCCGGGGGCCTAACAGATACGCAGTATTTT,CASSWGSGGLTDTQYF
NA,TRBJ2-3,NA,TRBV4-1,TGCGCCAGCAGCCAATGGACGGCAGGGGCCACAGATACGCAGTATTTT,CASSQWTAGATDTQYF
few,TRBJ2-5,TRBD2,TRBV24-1,TGTGCCACCAGTGACTTGACTAGCGGGGACCAAGAGACCCAGTACTTC,CATSDLTSGDQETQYF
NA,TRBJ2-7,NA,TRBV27,TGTGCCAGCAGTTGGGACACCTCGTCCGAGCAGTACTTC,CASSWDTSSEQYF
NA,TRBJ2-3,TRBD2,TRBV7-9,TGTGCCAGCAGCAGGCTAGCGGGGGGGCAGGGGGATACGCAGTATTTT,CASSRLAGGQGDTQYF
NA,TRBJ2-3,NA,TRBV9,TGTGCCAGCAGCGCAGCCAACGGGTGGGGGGGCTTGACAGATACGCAGTATTTT,CASSAANGWGGLTDTQYF
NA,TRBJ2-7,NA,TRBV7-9,TGTGCCAGCAGCCCTTGGACACCTCCCTACGAGCAGTACTTC,CASSPWTPPYEQYF
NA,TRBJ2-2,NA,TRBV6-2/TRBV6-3,TGTGCCAGCAGTTACGGCAGGTCCGGGGAGCTGTTTTTT,CASSYGRSGELFF
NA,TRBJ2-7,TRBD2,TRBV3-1,TGTGCCAGCAGCCAAGAATTAGCGGGGGCAACCTACGAGCAGTACTTC,CASSQELAGATYEQYF
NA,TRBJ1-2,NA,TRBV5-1,TGCGCCAGCAGCTTGGCACAGGGAGATGATGGCTACACCTTC,CASSLAQGDDGYTF
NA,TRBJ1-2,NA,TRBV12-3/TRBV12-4,TGTGCCAGCAGTTTAGGCATGGGGGCGCGGCTTGAGGGCTACACCTTC,CASSLGMGARLEGYTF
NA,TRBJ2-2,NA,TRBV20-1,TGCAGTGCTAGAGCCGGGCCAGGGTCCGGGGAGCTGTTTTTT,CSARAGPGSGELFF
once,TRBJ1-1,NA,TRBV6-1,TGTGCCAGCAATATTCGGAAGCACACTGAAGCTTTCTTT,CASNIRKHTEAFF
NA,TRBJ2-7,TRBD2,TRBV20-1,TGCAGTGCTAGGAGCGGTCTAGCGGGTTACGAGCAGTACTTC,CSARSGLAGYEQYF
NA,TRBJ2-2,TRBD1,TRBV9,TGTGCCAGCAGCGATAGGGACAGGGGCACCGGGGAGCTGTTTTTT,CASSDRDRGTGELFF
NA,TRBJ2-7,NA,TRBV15,TGTGCCACCAGCAGAGATTCCCGGGTAACCTACGAGCAGTACTTC,CATSRDSRVTYEQYF
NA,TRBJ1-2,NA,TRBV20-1,TGCAGTGCTAGAGCCGGGGATAACTATGGCTACACCTTC,CSARAGDNYGYTF
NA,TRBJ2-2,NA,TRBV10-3,TGTGCCACCAACCCTTATACAGGGACCGGGGAGCTGTTTTTT,CATNPYTGTGELFF
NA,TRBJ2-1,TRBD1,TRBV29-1,TGCAGCCTGAGGGACAGGGGGCGGAATGAGCAGTTCTTC,CSLRDRGRNEQFF